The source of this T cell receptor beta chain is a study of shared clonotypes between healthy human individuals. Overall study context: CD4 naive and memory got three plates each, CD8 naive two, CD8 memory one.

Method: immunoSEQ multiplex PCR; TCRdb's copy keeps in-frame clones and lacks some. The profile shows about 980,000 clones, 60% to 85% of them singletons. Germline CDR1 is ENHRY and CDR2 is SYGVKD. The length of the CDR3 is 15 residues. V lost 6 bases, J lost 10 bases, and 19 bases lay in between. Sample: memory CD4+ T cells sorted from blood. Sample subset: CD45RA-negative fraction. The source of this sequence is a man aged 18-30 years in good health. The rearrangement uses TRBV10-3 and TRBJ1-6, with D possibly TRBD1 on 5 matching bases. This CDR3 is CAISPLGGTGSPLHF. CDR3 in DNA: TGTGCCATCAGCCCCTTGGGGGGGACGGGATCACCCCTCCACTTT.